This T cell receptor beta chain was recovered during a study of CD8 T cells in Susac syndrome (dated by TCRdb to about 2019). The study in broad terms: The study used repertoire sequencing to test whether antigen drove CD8+ T cell activation and differentiation in Susac syndrome. On the study overall, not on this receptor specifically: The number of individuals in the TCR sequencing and HLA analysis was acknowledged as relatively small.

From a lookup of the germline V gene (reference sequence), CDR1 and CDR2 are SGHNT and YYREEE. The CDR3 contains 11 residues, cysteine and phenylalanine counted. Just CDR3 DNA is preserved here, 33 bases in frame from base 1. RNA was extracted with the RNeasy kit and 0.5 to 1 ug was reverse transcribed using random hexamers. The immunoSEQ multiplex PCR assay, covering 54 Vbeta and 13 Jbeta segments, was used to amplify TCR beta CDR3 regions. Bias from PCR amplification was corrected by using a synthetic template baseline for primer optimization and for computational correction. In the source study's methods: Reads were annotated to V, D and J genes per IMGT and analyzed with immunoSEQ Analyzer, keeping only productive sequences. Clonality was calculated as one minus the Shannon entropy normalized by log2 of the number of productive unique sequences. For each patient and control, public and private clones were evaluated among the 100 most prevalent clones. Susac-specific clones were defined as absent from healthy and MS cohorts, some 1,000 published viral clones and other ImmuneACCESS disease sequences. TCRdb took the public reads, trimmed them with fastp at Q25, ran MiXCR for clone calling and kept in-frame beta chains. Under each unique CDR3 protein, matching rows form one entry showing the most common genes and DNA. V and J calls and clone size were set by TCRdb, not the authors. The sample records about 150,000 distinct CDR3 sequences, around 92% of which are singletons. The biggest ten clones account for approximately 0.073% of the sample.

Peripheral blood CD8+ and CD4+ T cells from healthy donors, Susac syndrome patients and multiple sclerosis patients were profiled using high-throughput TCR beta sequencing. Healthy donors were included as age- and sex-matched controls. Bulk CD8+ and CD4+ T cells were purified magnetically by negative isolation, whereas CD8+ TEMRA cells were enriched by FACS. Blood was drawn into EDTA tubes, processed within 24 hours, and PBMCs were isolated by density gradient centrifugation. PBMCs intended for TCR sequencing were cryopreserved in liquid nitrogen and were subsequently thawed in a 37 degrees C water bath. The sorted or isolated CD4+, CD8+ and CD8+ TEMRA cells had a purity of 90% or higher. On this clonotype: This receptor's antigen is unknown. Sequence at one end of the junction differs from germline and may be a read error.

This clonotype was sampled from a human donor in good health. Source material: CD4+ T cells from PBMCs. The chain joins TRBV5-4 to TRBJ2-4, with the D assignment possibly TRBD1 or TRBD2, given 5 matching bases for each. The bases read TGTGCCAGCAGTTCCTGGGGGACCAGGCTCTTC. Its protein product is CASSSWGTRLF.